This T cell receptor (beta chain) was sequenced in a study of regulatory dendritic cells for organ transplantation. Turning to the study itself: Regulatory dendritic cells were monocyte-derived, receiving vitamin D3 on days 0 and 4 and IL-10 on day 4. Points from the study as a whole: Memory T cells were less diverse than naive, with memory CD8+ most oligoclonal.

Here immunoSEQ multiplex PCR was the method, and the copy in TCRdb shows in-frame clones only, minus some. The sample carries tens of thousands of clones, 70% to 90% recorded once. CDR1 is SGHTA and CDR2 is FQGNSA in the germline V gene. Unmatched junction bases numbered 12, after V lost 2 bases and J lost 10 bases. The CDR3 runs 16 residues. With respect to this clone: What it binds is not known.

Sorted T cells were CFSE-labeled and cultured more than 4 days with allogeneic regulatory or mature dendritic cells at 1:10. The sample consisted of naive CD4+ T cells from blood cultured with regulatory dendritic cells. The subset here: CD45RA+ naive T cells. The receptor comes from a human donor in good health. This chain links TRBV7-2 with TRBJ2-1; the match to TRBD2 covers 9 bases. This CDR3 is CASSLWASGIAGEQFF. CDR3 DNA: TGTGCCAGCAGCTTATGGGCTAGCGGGATTGCGGGAGAGCAGTTCTTC.